This T cell receptor beta chain was identified during a study of blood T cell repertoires in COVID-19. Looking at the study overall: Acute and convalescent COVID-19 samples came from the United States, Italy and Spain. PBMCs, B-cell-depleted T cells, or T cells were the source of the cDNA or gDNA that made up the material.

Original processing methods: It was from reference gene primer amplification that nucleated cell counts were estimated. Produced via immunoSEQ multiplex PCR; TCRdb's table is partial and in-frame only. V and J calls and clone size follow that table, whereas D and trimming were derived from the DNA. The table records 150,000 to 200,000 clones, roughly 86% of them present only once. With 1 base removed from V and 5 bases from J, the gap between germline ends came to 3 bases. From germline, CDR1 is SEHNR and CDR2 FQNEAQ (reference sequence). CDR3 size: 12 residues. This chain uses TRBV7-9 with TRBJ1-5; the D is unclear. Source material: peripheral blood. The origin of this receptor is a middle-aged man who had recovered from COVID-19. CDR3 bases: TGTGCCAGCAGCTTAGACTATCAGCCCCAGCATTTT. Translated: CASSLDYQPQHF.